Sequencing of this T cell receptor (beta chain) was carried out in a study of blood T cell repertoires in COVID-19. Study details: PBMCs, B-cell-depleted T cells, or T cells were the source of the cDNA or gDNA that made up the material.

Participants, 18 to 89 years old, spanned around 25 US areas. Two negative PCRs, clearance, or symptom resolution were required of recovered Cohort 3 donors. In the study's own analysis: Reference gene primer amplification in the assay estimated nucleated cell counts. Assay used: immunoSEQ multiplex PCR; TCRdb lists only in-frame clones, some missing. That table furnishes V, J and clone size, whereas the DNA furnished D and trimming. The table records about 160,000 clones, roughly 85% of them present only once. The sample consisted of PBMCs or T cells enriched from blood (not recorded which). The source of this sequence is a man aged 55 to 69 who had recovered from COVID-19.

The CDR3 sequence is CASSKTGQRGSPLHF. The CDR3 nucleotides read TGTGCCAGCAGCAAAACAGGGCAGAGGGGTTCACCCCTCCACTTT. V gene TRBV9 combines with J gene TRBJ1-6; TRBD1 might be the D (6 bases). The length of the CDR3 is 15 residues. The germline V gene has CDR1 SGDLS and CDR2 YYNGEE. Trimming cost V 4 bases and J 9 bases, with 17 bases left between them.